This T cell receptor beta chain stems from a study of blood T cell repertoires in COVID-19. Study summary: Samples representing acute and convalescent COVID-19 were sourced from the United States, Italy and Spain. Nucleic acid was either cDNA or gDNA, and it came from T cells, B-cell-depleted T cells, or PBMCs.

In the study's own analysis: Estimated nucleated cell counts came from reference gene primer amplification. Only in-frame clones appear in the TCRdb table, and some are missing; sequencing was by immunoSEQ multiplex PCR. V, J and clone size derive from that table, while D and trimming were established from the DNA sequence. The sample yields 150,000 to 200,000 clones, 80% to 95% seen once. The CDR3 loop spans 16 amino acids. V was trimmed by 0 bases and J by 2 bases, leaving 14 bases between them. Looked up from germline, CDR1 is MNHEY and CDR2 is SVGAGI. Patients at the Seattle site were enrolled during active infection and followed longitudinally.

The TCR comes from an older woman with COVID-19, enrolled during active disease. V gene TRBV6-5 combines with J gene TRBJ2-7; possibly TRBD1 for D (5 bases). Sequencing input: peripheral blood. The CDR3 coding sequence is TGTGCCAGCAGTTACTCGTCGGGCAGGGCCCCCTACGAGCAGTACTTC. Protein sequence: CASSYSSGRAPYEQYF.